This record covers a single T cell receptor beta chain. Trimming stripped 5 bases from V and 0 bases from J, with 19 bases between. Germline assignment: CDR1 SEHNR and CDR2 FQNEAQ (reference sequence). The CDR3 length is 17 residues. Repertoires were generated with immunoSEQ multiplex PCR, while TCRdb's copy carries only in-frame clones and drops some. Of approximately 23,000 clones in the sample, around 85% were seen once. This sample was taken from a study of PD-1 blockade in mismatch repair-deficient tumors. PCR or immunohistochemistry showed mismatch repair deficiency in every enrolled patient. A few pembrolizumab responders had their TCRs sequenced.

The rearrangement uses TRBV7-9 and TRBJ1-1; D unresolved. This TCR was sampled from an adult with mismatch repair-deficient cancer. This material consisted of PBMCs, taken before pembrolizumab treatment. In DNA, the CDR3 is TGTGCCAGCAGCCCGAGGAGGGCAGGTGAAATGAACACTGAAGCTTTCTTT. Its protein is CASSPRRAGEMNTEAFF.